One sample yielded the 30 T cell receptor beta chains listed below, sequenced in a study of early T cells in non-severe SARS-CoV-2 infection. Each CDR3 protein gets one entry after TCRdb re-called the 5' RACE reads with MiXCR. The sample includes about 80,000 distinct CDR3 sequences, about 5% seen only once; the top ten take 6.5% to 8%. The starting material was whole blood, obtained at baseline. These receptors originate from an adult who was a healthcare worker with PCR-confirmed SARS-CoV-2 infection or an uninfected control (not recorded which).

The rearrangement joins TRBV19 to TRBJ2-2, with D possibly being TRBD1 (5 bases). There are 15 residues in the CDR3. The V gene lost 7 bases and the J gene lost 0 bases, with 12 bases spanning the gap. CDR1 and CDR2 from the germline V gene are LNHDA and SQIVND (reference sequence). In nucleotides, the CDR3 is TGTGCCAGTACCCACCGACAGCCGAACACCGGGGAGCTGTTTTTT. It yields the protein CASTHRQPNTGELFF.

This clonotype was counted at least ten times. The chain is built from TRBV11-2 and TRBJ2-2, with D unresolved. This CDR3 has 15 residues. Per the germline V gene, CDR1 is SGHAT and CDR2 is FQNNGV. V lost 2 bases and J lost 2, with 9 bases in between. As DNA, the CDR3 is TGTGCCAGCAGCTTAACACAGACAAACACCGGGGAGCTGTTTTTT. Translation gives CASSLTQTNTGELFF.

The CDR3 nucleotides are TGTGCCAGCAGCTCCGGGACAGAACAAAACATTCAGTACTTC. Protein product: CASSSGTEQNIQYF. The rearrangement uses TRBV14 and TRBJ2-4, with 7 bases matching TRBD1. The CDR3 extends over 14 amino acids. Germline V gene lookup returns CDR1 SGHDN and CDR2 FVKESK. Losses at the gene ends were 5 bases for V and 5 bases for J; bases not matched to a gene: 6.

This clonotype was seen repeatedly, ten times or more. This chain connects TRBV30 to TRBJ2-1, with 7 bases identical to TRBD2. Losses at the gene ends were 3 bases for V and 16 bases for J; bases not matched to a gene: 12. Germline-derived CDR1 and CDR2 are GTSNPN and SVGIG (reference sequence). The CDR3 sequence is 12 residues long. CDR3 coding DNA: TGTGCCTGGAGGGCCCCGGCGGGAGTAATCTTCTTC. Its translation is CAWRAPAGVIFF.

The chain combines TRBV5-1 with TRBJ2-3; D is unresolved. Between the trimmed V and J ends, which lost 3 bases and 4 bases, there was a span of 9 bases. Germline V gives CDR1 SGHRS, CDR2 YFSETQ. The CDR3 runs to 13 residues. The CDR3 loop is CASSSLAPDTQYF. DNA for the CDR3: TGCGCCAGCAGCTCCCTCGCACCAGATACGCAGTATTTT.

In this sample, this clonotype turned up many times. The chain joins TRBV27 to TRBJ2-1, with D tentatively TRBD2 (5 bases). Looked up from germline, CDR1 is MNHEY and CDR2 is SMNVEV (reference sequence). CDR3 length: 15 residues. Deletions cut 5 bases from V and 4 bases from J, with 15 bases between. In DNA form, the CDR3 reads TGTGCCAGCAGTCTCATAAGCGGATTATACAATGAGCAGTTCTTC. Encoded protein: CASSLISGLYNEQFF.

The chain has TRBV7-2 and TRBJ2-4, with D perhaps matching TRBD1 or TRBD2 (5 bases each). The V end was cut by 5 bases, the J end by 1 base, with 15 bases between. From germline, CDR1 is SGHTA and CDR2 FQGNSA. The CDR3 has 16 amino acids. The chain's CDR3 is CASSHRPGGAKNIQYF. DNA for the CDR3: TGTGCCAGCAGCCACAGGCCCGGCGGGGCCAAAAACATTCAGTACTTC.

The chain couples TRBV2 to TRBJ1-5; TRBD1 matches 11 bases. The CDR3 consists of 15 residues. Germline assignment: CDR1 SNHLY and CDR2 FYNNEI. J gave up 5 bases and V 4 bases, and 4 bases lay outside the gene matches. The CDR3 DNA is TGTGCCAGCAGTGGGACAGGGGGCGATTATCAGCCCCAGCATTTT. Its protein product is CASSGTGGDYQPQHF.

In this sample, this clonotype turned up a few times. This chain joins TRBV20-1 and TRBJ1-1, with D perhaps TRBD1 (6 bases). The germline V gene encodes CDR1 DFQATT and CDR2 SNEGSKA (reference sequence). V lost 1 base and J 1 base, leaving 10 bases between the germline ends. The CDR3 is 14 residues long. The CDR3 is CSARGWTENTEAFF. The CDR3 coding sequence is TGCAGTGCTAGAGGCTGGACAGAGAACACTGAAGCTTTCTTT.

The rearrangement links TRBV5-1 to TRBJ2-1; D gene ambiguous. CDR3 length equals 15 residues. Trimming left V 4 bases short and J 0 bases short, with 11 bases between. Germline CDR1 SGHRS, CDR2 YFSETQ. CDR3 sequence: CASSPLTSSYNEQFF. DNA for the CDR3: TGCGCCAGCAGCCCACTTACGAGCTCCTACAATGAGCAGTTCTTC. The full variable domain, rest sourced from reference TRBV5-1 and TRBJ2-1, is KAGVTQTPRYLIKTRGQQVTLSCSPISGHRSVSWYQQTPGQGLQFLFEYFSETQRNKGNFPGRFSGRQFSNSRSEMNVSTLELGDSALYLCASSPLTSSYNEQFFGPGTRLTVL.

This clonotype was recorded at least ten times. CDR3 sequence: CASSFGVETQYF. The CDR3 DNA reads TGTGCCAGCAGTTTTGGAGTAGAGACCCAGTACTTC. The chain employs TRBV28 and TRBJ2-5; D not certain. Deletions cut 3 bases from V and 4 bases from J, with 6 bases between. Germline V lookup: CDR1 MDHEN, CDR2 SYDVKM. CDR3 length equals 12 residues.

At least ten counts were recorded for this clonotype. The V gene is TRBV28, the J gene TRBJ1-1, with D hard to call. Germline lookup yields CDR1 MDHEN and CDR2 SYDVKM. The V gene lost 4 bases and the J gene lost 5 bases, with 11 bases spanning the gap. The CDR3 runs 13 residues. The CDR3 DNA reads as TGTGCCAGCAGTTGGACCCAAGGGACTGAAGCTTTCTTT. Residues: CASSWTQGTEAFF.

This clonotype came up a few times. CDR3: CASSPGRHQETQYF. The CDR3 DNA follows: TGTGCCAGCTCACCGGGCAGGCACCAAGAGACCCAGTACTTC. This chain connects TRBV18 to TRBJ2-5; D is ambiguous. Per germline, CDR1 KGHSH and CDR2 LQKENI. The CDR3 sequence is 14 residues long. The V end was cut by 3 bases, the J end by 0 bases, with 8 bases between. Drawing the rest from reference TRBV18 and TRBJ2-5, the complete variable domain is NAGVMQNPRHLVRRRGQEARLRCSPMKGHSHVYWYRQLPEEGLKFMVYLQKENIIDESGMPKERFSAEFPKEGPSILRIQQVVRGDSAAYFCASSPGRHQETQYFGPGTRLLVL.

The chain recombines TRBV27 with TRBJ1-1; the match to TRBD1 covers 7 bases. The CDR3 runs to 17 residues. Germline loops: CDR1 MNHEY, CDR2 SMNVEV (reference sequence). V gave up 3 bases and J gave up 5 bases; unmatched junction bases: 15. Written as DNA, the CDR3 is TGTGCCAGCAGTTTCCGTACAGTAGGGGGCTGGTGGACTGAAGCTTTCTTT. As protein: CASSFRTVGGWWTEAFF.

This clonotype was seen repeatedly, ten times or more. The chain is built from TRBV20-1 and TRBJ2-1; 11 nucleotides align to TRBD2. After removal of 3 bases from V and 3 bases from J, the junction contained 13 bases not matched to a gene. Germline assignment: CDR1 DFQATT and CDR2 SNEGSKA (reference sequence). The CDR3 is 18 amino acids. The CDR3 sequence is CSASATSGSRRVYNEQFF. The CDR3 nucleotides are TGCAGTGCTAGCGCAACTAGCGGGAGTCGCCGGGTCTACAATGAGCAGTTCTTC.

The table lists this clonotype with many counts. The V gene is TRBV18, the J gene TRBJ2-7; 9 bases agree with TRBD2. CDR1 is KGHSH and CDR2 is LQKENI in the germline V gene. V lost 1 base, J lost 4 bases, and 8 bases stayed unmatched. The CDR3 loop spans 16 amino acids. The CDR3 DNA follows: TGTGCCAGCTCACCACGCCTAGCGGGACTGCTGTACGAGCAGTACTTC. Its translation: CASSPRLAGLLYEQYF.

This clonotype has more than one count but fewer than ten. This chain connects TRBV7-8 to TRBJ2-5; no clear D gene. Germline CDR1 is SGHVS and CDR2 is FQNEAQ. The CDR3 runs to 15 residues. Trimming pared 3 bases from V and 5 bases from J, leaving 16 bases between. This CDR3 is CASSLAPGPWETQYF. The DNA for the CDR3 is TGTGCCAGCAGCTTGGCGCCGGGTCCTTGGGAGACCCAGTACTTC.

The chain carries TRBV19 and TRBJ1-2; TRBD1 aligns across 7 bases. CDR1 and CDR2 from the germline V gene are LNHDA and SQIVND (reference sequence). Trimming took 7 bases from V and 0 from J; bases not matched to a gene: 2. The CDR3 runs 13 residues. The CDR3 spells CASKGTANYGYTF. The CDR3 nucleotides read TGTGCCAGTAAGGGGACAGCTAACTATGGCTACACCTTC.

This chain links TRBV5-4 with TRBJ2-7; 7 bases match TRBD2. The J segment lost 6 bases and the V segment lost 4 bases, leaving 10 bases of the junction unmatched. Looked up from germline, CDR1 is SGHNT and CDR2 is YYREEE (reference sequence). This CDR3 is built from 14 residues. CDR3 in DNA: TGTGCCAGCAGCATCGGACTAGGGCCCGGCGAGCAGTACTTC. Translated: CASSIGLGPGEQYF. Using reference TRBV5-4 and TRBJ2-7 for the parts outside the CDR3, the full variable domain is ETGVTQSPTHLIKTRGQQVTLRCSSQSGHNTVSWYQQALGQGPQFIFQYYREEENGRGNFPPRFSGLQFPNYSSELNVNALELDDSALYLCASSIGLGPGEQYFGPGTRLTVT.

The chain uses TRBV29-1 and TRBJ2-3; the match to TRBD2 covers 7 bases. Losses at the gene ends were 4 bases for V and 3 bases for J; bases not matched to a gene: 7. CDR1 is SQVTM and CDR2 is ANQGSEA in the germline V gene. The CDR3 spans 14 residues. DNA for the CDR3: TGCAGCGTTGGGGGGGGTGGTTATACAGATACGCAGTATTTT. It specifies CSVGGGGYTDTQYF.

This clonotype came up many times. This chain's CDR3 is CASSGVQNEKLFF. The CDR3, as DNA: TGTGCCAGCAGCGGCGTGCAGAACGAAAAACTGTTTTTT. J is TRBJ1-4 and V is TRBV7-9; D is unresolved. This CDR3 comprises 13 residues. Between the trimmed V and J ends, which lost 5 bases and 8 bases, there was a span of 12 bases. The germline CDR1 and CDR2 sequences are SEHNR and FQNEAQ (reference sequence).

This clonotype appeared many times. The chain carries TRBV9 and TRBJ1-4; D unclear. V was trimmed by 0 bases and J by 0 bases, leaving 9 bases between them. Germline-derived CDR1 and CDR2 are SGDLS and YYNGEE. The CDR3 loop spans 16 amino acids. The CDR3 sequence: CASSVGNAATNEKLFF. The CDR3 nucleotides are TGTGCCAGCAGCGTAGGCAACGCTGCAACTAATGAAAAACTGTTTTTT.

This clonotype was picked up many times. The chain couples TRBV7-9 to TRBJ1-5; D gene unclear. This CDR3 has 15 amino acids. Looked up from germline, CDR1 is SEHNR and CDR2 is FQNEAQ (reference sequence). V gave up 3 bases and J gave up 6 bases, with 15 bases separating them. This CDR3 reads CASSFNVEPGQPQHF. The CDR3 DNA follows: TGTGCCAGCAGCTTCAATGTGGAGCCAGGTCAGCCCCAGCATTTT.

The rearrangement joins TRBV12-3 or TRBV12-4 to TRBJ1-6, with D maybe TRBD1 (5 bases). The CDR3 totals 16 residues. V was pared by 6 bases and J by 0 bases, with 12 bases between. The CDR3 loop is CASSPQGFSYNSPLHF. CDR3 nucleotide sequence: TGTGCCAGCAGCCCCCAGGGTTTCTCCTATAATTCACCCCTCCACTTT.

This clonotype was recorded many times. The chain links TRBV11-2 to TRBJ1-3, with D unresolved. Trimming removed 1 base from V and 6 bases from J, with 7 bases in between. CDR3 length: 13 residues. The germline gives CDR1 SGHAT, CDR2 FQNNGV. Here the CDR3 reads CASSLGQINTIYF. Here the CDR3 DNA reads TGTGCCAGCAGCTTAGGGCAGATAAACACCATATATTTT.

This clonotype was detected many times. The DNA of the CDR3 is TGTGCCAGCATCTCCATTGGGACTGGGGGTTACAATGAGCAGTTCTTC. Protein: CASISIGTGGYNEQFF. This sequence joins TRBV27 and TRBJ2-1, with TRBD2 as a possible D gene (6 bases). Germline CDR1 is MNHEY and CDR2 is SMNVEV (reference sequence). The CDR3 runs 16 residues. V was cut by 7 bases and J by 4 bases, with 20 bases left in between.

This clonotype showed up just a few times. V usage is TRBV6-6 and J usage is TRBJ2-7; 9 positions match TRBD2. The junction had 11 bases not matched to a gene; V was cut back by 5 bases and J by 6 bases. The CDR3 consists of 15 residues. Germline assignment: CDR1 MNHNY and CDR2 SVGAGI (reference sequence). Here the CDR3 reads CASSPISGSGFEQYF. CDR3 DNA: TGTGCCAGCAGTCCGATTAGCGGGAGCGGATTCGAGCAGTACTTC.

The chain couples TRBV7-3 to TRBJ1-2; weak D call: TRBD1 (5 bases). The CDR3 runs 16 residues. V lost 1 base and J 2 bases, leaving 14 bases between the germline ends. Germline assignment: CDR1 SGHTA and CDR2 FQGTGA. CDR3 sequence: CASSLRGPAGNYGYTF. CDR3 DNA sequence: TGTGCCAGCAGCTTAAGGGGCCCCGCGGGAAACTATGGCTACACCTTC.

The gene calls are TRBV11-1 and TRBJ2-7; D is ambiguous. This CDR3 has 14 amino acids. The V gene lost 4 bases and the J gene lost 0 bases, with 10 bases spanning the gap. The germline V gene encodes CDR1 SGHAT and CDR2 FQDESV (reference sequence). Here the CDR3 reads CASSSTDRSYEQYF. The CDR3 DNA reads TGTGCCAGCAGCTCTACGGACCGCTCCTACGAGCAGTACTTC.

V gene TRBV4-1 combines with J gene TRBJ1-1; tentatively, D is TRBD1 (6 bases). Trimming removed 1 base from V and 3 bases from J, with 12 bases in between. From germline, CDR1 is MGHRA and CDR2 YSYEKL. The CDR3 is made up of 15 amino acids. The CDR3 bases are TGCGCCAGCAGCCAAGCGCAGGGGAGGGACACTGAAGCTTTCTTT. Translated: CASSQAQGRDTEAFF.